This T cell receptor beta chain was obtained from a study of blood T cell repertoires in COVID-19 (dated by TCRdb to 2020 to 2022). Broadly, across the study: Collaborator samples came from the United States, Italy and Spain and covered acute and convalescent phases of COVID-19. HLA class I and class II types, where available, came from metadata supplied by the sample provider rather than from assay-based typing. A freely available public database, intended as a resource for researchers studying the immune response to SARS-CoV-2, is where the repertoires were released. The prospective study material was composed of cDNA or gDNA derived from T cells, B-cell-depleted T cells, or PBMCs. The dataset comprised deeply sampled blood TCRbeta repertoires from subjects exposed to, actively infected with, or recovered from COVID-19. Samples were obtained from the ongoing ImmuneRACE study (first 160 participants) and from over a thousand subjects provided by 6 global collaborators. The sample metadata nearly always contained a de-identified subject ID, COVID-19 status, age in years and sex. Broad study findings and their caveats: How much clinical and demographic metadata was included differed by source and by participant, and the metadata was provided uncurated.

TCRbeta CDR3 regions were amplified from genomic DNA using the immunoSEQ Assay, a bias-controlled multiplex PCR. From the authors' description of their analysis: The number of nucleated cells in each sample was estimated from the amplification of reference gene primers within the assay. Sequence reads were collapsed and filtered to measure the absolute abundance of every unique TCRbeta CDR3 rearrangement. Productive Simpson clonality was computed per sample as the square root of Simpson's diversity index over productive rearrangements. In its TCRdb copy, this immuneACCESS table keeps in-frame sequences only and misses some clones. Where compared with another copy, unresolved V genes explain less than half of these, and the others have no known cause. V and J calls and clone size are those listed in that table; D and trimming were worked out from the DNA. This sample comprises 140,000 to 150,000 clones, about 87% of them detected only once. The ten largest clonotypes hold over 9.5% of the sample.

Collaborating institutions collected whole blood in K2EDTA tubes following their own protocols. For TCRbeta analysis, collaborators shipped samples in one of three forms: frozen whole blood, isolated PBMCs, or DNA extracted from either of those sample types. In regard to this clone: The clone's antigen remains unknown. No clone much larger than this one lies a single base away; base qualities are absent.

In the germline V gene, CDR1 corresponds to MNHEY and CDR2 to SVGEGT. The CDR3 runs 16 amino acids, cysteine and phenylalanine included. CDR3 DNA is the only sequence kept; it has 48 bases, read in frame from the first base. V was cut back by 4 bases and J by 8 bases, leaving a gap of 23 bases between them. The receptor was derived from a man aged 55 to 70 with active or convalescent COVID-19. Material for sequencing was peripheral blood. The chain couples TRBV6-2 or TRBV6-3 to TRBJ1-2; no D gene call is confident. The nucleotide sequence is TGTGCCAGCAGTTGGGGATCCCTAGGCTCATGGAGGGGCTACACCTTC. Translated, this is CASSWGSLGSWRGYTF.